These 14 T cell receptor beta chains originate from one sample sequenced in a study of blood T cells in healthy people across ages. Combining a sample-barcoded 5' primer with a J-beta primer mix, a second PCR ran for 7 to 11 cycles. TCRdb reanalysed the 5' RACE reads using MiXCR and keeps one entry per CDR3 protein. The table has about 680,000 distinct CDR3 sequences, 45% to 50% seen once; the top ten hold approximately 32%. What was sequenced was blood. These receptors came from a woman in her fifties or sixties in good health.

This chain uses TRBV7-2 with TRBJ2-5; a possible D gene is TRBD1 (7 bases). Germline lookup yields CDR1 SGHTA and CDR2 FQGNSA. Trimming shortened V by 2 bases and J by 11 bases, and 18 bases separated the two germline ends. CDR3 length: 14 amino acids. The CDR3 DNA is TGTGCCAGCAGCTTAAGGACAGGCCCGGGAGAGCAGTACTTC. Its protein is CASSLRTGPGEQYF.

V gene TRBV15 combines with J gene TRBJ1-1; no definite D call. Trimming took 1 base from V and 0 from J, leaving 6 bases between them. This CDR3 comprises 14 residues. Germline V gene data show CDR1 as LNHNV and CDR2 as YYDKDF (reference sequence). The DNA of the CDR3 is TGTGCCACCAGCAGAGCGGGCGTGAACACTGAAGCTTTCTTT. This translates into CATSRAGVNTEAFF.

This CDR3 reads CASSKTGFWEQFF. The CDR3 nucleotides are TGCGCCAGCAGCAAAACAGGGTTTTGGGAGCAGTTCTTC. The V gene is TRBV5-1, the J gene TRBJ2-1; TRBD1 might be the D (6 bases). The CDR3 covers 13 residues. Per the germline V gene, CDR1 is SGHRS and CDR2 is YFSETQ. With 4 bases removed from V and 10 bases from J, the gap between germline ends came to 15 bases.

CDR3 bases: TGTGCCAGCAGCTTCCGGGACAGGGGAAGGGATGAGCAGTTCTTC. Residues: CASSFRDRGRDEQFF. The V gene is TRBV7-2, the J gene TRBJ2-1, with 10 positions matching TRBD1. V shed 3 bases, J shed 8 bases, and the junction held 7 bases outside the gene matches. The CDR3 runs 15 residues. Germline V gene data show CDR1 as SGHTA and CDR2 as FQGNSA.

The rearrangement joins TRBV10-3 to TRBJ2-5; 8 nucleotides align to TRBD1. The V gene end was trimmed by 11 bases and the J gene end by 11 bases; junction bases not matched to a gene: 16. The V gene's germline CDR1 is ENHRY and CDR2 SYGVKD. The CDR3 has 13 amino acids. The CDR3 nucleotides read TGTGCCTCCGGACAGGGCCTTAACAATGGGCAGTACTTC. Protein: CASGQGLNNGQYF.

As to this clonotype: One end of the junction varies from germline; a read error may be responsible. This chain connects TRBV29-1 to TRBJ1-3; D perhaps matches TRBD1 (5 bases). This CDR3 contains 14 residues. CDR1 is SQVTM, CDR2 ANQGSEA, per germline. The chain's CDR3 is CNVEDRDSGNTIYF. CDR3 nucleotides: TGCAACGTTGAAGACAGAGACTCTGGAAACACCATATATTTT. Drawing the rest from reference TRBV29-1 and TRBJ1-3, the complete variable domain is SAVISQKPSRDICQRGTSLTIQCQVDSQVTMMFWYRQQPGQSLTLIATANQGSEATYESGFVIDKFPISRPNLTFSTLTVSNMSPEDSSIYLCNVEDRDSGNTIYFGEGSWLTVV.

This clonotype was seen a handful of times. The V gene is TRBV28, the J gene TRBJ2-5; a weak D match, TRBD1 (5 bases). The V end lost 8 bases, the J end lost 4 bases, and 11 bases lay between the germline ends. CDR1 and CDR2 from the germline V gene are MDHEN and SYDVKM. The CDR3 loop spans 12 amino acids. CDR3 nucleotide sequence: TGTGCCAGCCGCCCCGACAGAGAGACCCAGTACTTC. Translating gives CASRPDRETQYF.

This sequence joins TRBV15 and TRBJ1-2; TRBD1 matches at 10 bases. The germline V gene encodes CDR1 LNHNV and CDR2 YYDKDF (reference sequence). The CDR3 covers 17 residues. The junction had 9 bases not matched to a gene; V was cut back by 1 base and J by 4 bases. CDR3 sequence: CATSRAPGTGAFYGYTF. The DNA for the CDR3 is TGTGCCACCAGCAGAGCTCCCGGGACAGGGGCATTCTATGGCTACACCTTC.

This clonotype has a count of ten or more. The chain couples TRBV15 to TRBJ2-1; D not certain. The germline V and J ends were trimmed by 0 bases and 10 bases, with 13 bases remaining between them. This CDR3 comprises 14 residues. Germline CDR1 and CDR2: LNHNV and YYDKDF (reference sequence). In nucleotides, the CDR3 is TGTGCCACCAGCAGAGAGTTGCTTATCACCGAGCAGTTCTTC. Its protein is CATSRELLITEQFF.

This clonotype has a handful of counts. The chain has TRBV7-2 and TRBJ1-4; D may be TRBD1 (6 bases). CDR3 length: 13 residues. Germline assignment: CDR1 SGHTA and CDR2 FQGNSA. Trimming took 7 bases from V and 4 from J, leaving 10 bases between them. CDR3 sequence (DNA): TGTGCCAGCACCCGGACAGTTAATGAAAAACTGTTTTTT. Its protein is CASTRTVNEKLFF.

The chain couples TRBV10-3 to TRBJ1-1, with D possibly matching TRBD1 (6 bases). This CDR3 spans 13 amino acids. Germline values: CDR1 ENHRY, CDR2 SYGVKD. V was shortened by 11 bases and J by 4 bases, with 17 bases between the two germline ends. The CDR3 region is CASAGEMSTEAFF. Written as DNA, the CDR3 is TGTGCCTCAGCAGGGGAAATGAGCACTGAAGCTTTCTTT.

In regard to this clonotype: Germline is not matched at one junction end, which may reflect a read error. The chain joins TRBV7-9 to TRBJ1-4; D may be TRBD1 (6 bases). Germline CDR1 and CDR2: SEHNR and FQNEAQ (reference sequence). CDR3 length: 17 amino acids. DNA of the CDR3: TGTGCCAGCAGCCTACTGGACAGACCTGCAACTAATGGAAAACTGTTTTTT. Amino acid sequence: CASSLLDRPATNGKLFF.

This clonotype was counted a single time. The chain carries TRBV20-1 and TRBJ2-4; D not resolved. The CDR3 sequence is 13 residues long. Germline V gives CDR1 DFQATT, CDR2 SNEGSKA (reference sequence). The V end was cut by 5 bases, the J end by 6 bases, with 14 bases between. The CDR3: CSAPESAGNIQYF. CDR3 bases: TGCAGTGCTCCAGAATCCGCAGGAAACATTCAGTACTTC.

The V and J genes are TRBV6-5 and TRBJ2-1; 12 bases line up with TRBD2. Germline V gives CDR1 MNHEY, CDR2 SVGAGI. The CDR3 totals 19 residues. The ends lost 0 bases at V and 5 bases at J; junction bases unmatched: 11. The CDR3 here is CASSYSGTSGYRWDNEQFF. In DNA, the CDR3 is TGTGCCAGCAGTTACTCGGGGACTAGCGGGTATCGTTGGGACAATGAGCAGTTCTTC.